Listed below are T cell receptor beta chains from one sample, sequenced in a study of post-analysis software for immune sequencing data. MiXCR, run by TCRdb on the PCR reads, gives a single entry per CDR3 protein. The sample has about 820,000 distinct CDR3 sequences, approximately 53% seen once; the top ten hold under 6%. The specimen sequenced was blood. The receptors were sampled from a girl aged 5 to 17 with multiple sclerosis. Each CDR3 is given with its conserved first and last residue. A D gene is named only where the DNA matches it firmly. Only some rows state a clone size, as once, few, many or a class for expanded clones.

CDR3 protein: CASSFELAGTQETQYF; CDR3 DNA: TGTGCCAGCAGTTTCGAACTAGCGGGCACACAAGAGACCCAGTACTTC; V gene: TRBV28; J gene: TRBJ2-5; D gene: TRBD2; clone size: NA
CDR3 protein: CATSSQDGRYEQYF; CDR3 DNA: TGTGCCACCAGCAGTCAGGACGGGCGCTACGAGCAGTACTTC; V gene: TRBV15; J gene: TRBJ2-7; D gene: NA; clone size: once
CDR3 protein: CASAPEGGATYGYTF; CDR3 DNA: TGTGCCAGCGCCCCCGAAGGGGGGGCCACCTATGGCTACACCTTC; V gene: TRBV6-1; J gene: TRBJ1-2; D gene: NA; clone size: NA
CDR3 protein: CASSSQGGRNIQYF; CDR3 DNA: TGTGCCAGCTCATCACAAGGGGGACGGAACATTCAGTATTTC; V gene: TRBV18; J gene: TRBJ2-4; D gene: NA; clone size: once
CDR3 protein: CSDGLAGTDTQYF; CDR3 DNA: TGCAGCGATGGACTAGCGGGGACAGATACGCAGTATTTT; V gene: TRBV29-1; J gene: TRBJ2-3; D gene: TRBD2; clone size: NA
CDR3 protein: CSVSRDTSEQFF; CDR3 DNA: TGCAGCGTTTCAAGGGATACGAGTGAGCAGTTCTTC; V gene: TRBV29-1; J gene: TRBJ2-1; D gene: NA; clone size: NA
CDR3 protein: CASSMTSGGVEQFF; CDR3 DNA: TGTGCCAGTAGTATGACTAGCGGGGGGGTTGAGCAGTTCTTC; V gene: TRBV19; J gene: TRBJ2-1; D gene: TRBD2; clone size: NA
CDR3 protein: CAWEWEDYGYTF; CDR3 DNA: TGTGCCTGGGAATGGGAGGACTATGGCTACACCTTC; V gene: TRBV30; J gene: TRBJ1-2; D gene: NA; clone size: NA
CDR3 protein: CASSTPPGGWFPEAFF; CDR3 DNA: TGTGCCAGCAGTACCCCACCGGGGGGCTGGTTTCCTGAAGCTTTCTTT; V gene: TRBV6-2/TRBV6-3; J gene: TRBJ1-1; D gene: NA; clone size: NA
CDR3 protein: CASSRGVSSGANVRTF; CDR3 DNA: TGTGCCAGCAGTCGGGGGGTAAGCTCTGGGGCCAACGTCCGGACTTTC; V gene: TRBV6-6; J gene: TRBJ2-6; D gene: TRBD2; clone size: NA
CDR3 protein: CASNGLAGSEQFF; CDR3 DNA: TGTGCCAGCAATGGACTAGCGGGAAGCGAGCAGTTCTTC; V gene: TRBV2; J gene: TRBJ2-1; D gene: TRBD2; clone size: NA
CDR3 protein: CSVDWDRGQETQYF; CDR3 DNA: TGCAGCGTTGATTGGGACAGGGGCCAAGAGACCCAGTACTTC; V gene: TRBV29-1; J gene: TRBJ2-5; D gene: TRBD1; clone size: few
CDR3 protein: CASSTSAMTEAFF; CDR3 DNA: TGTGCCAGCAGCACAAGCGCCATGACTGAAGCTTTCTTT; V gene: TRBV7-2; J gene: TRBJ1-1; D gene: NA; clone size: NA
CDR3 protein: CASSVARQGYEQYF; CDR3 DNA: TGTGCCAGCAGTGTCGCCCGACAGGGCTACGAGCAGTACTTC; V gene: TRBV2; J gene: TRBJ2-7; D gene: TRBD1; clone size: NA
CDR3 protein: CSATRSSGFSDTQYF; CDR3 DNA: TGCAGTGCCACCCGGTCTAGCGGGTTCTCGGATACGCAGTATTTT; V gene: TRBV20-1; J gene: TRBJ2-3; D gene: TRBD2; clone size: NA
CDR3 protein: CAGSPDGTNTEAFF; CDR3 DNA: TGTGCCGGCAGCCCGGACGGGACGAACACTGAAGCTTTCTTT; V gene: TRBV7-2; J gene: TRBJ1-1; D gene: NA; clone size: NA
CDR3 protein: CASSSGTSGSFGTQYF; CDR3 DNA: TGCGCCAGCAGCTCCGGGACTAGCGGGAGCTTCGGGACCCAGTACTTC; V gene: TRBV5-1; J gene: TRBJ2-5; D gene: TRBD2; clone size: NA
CDR3 protein: CASRAGTGLETQYF; CDR3 DNA: TGCGCCAGCAGGGCCGGGACAGGGCTTGAGACCCAGTACTTC; V gene: TRBV5-1; J gene: TRBJ2-5; D gene: TRBD1; clone size: NA
CDR3 protein: CASSLASALRTNTGELFF; CDR3 DNA: TGTGCCAGCAGCTTAGCGTCGGCCTTAAGAACGAACACCGGGGAGCTGTTTTTT; V gene: TRBV7-6; J gene: TRBJ2-2; D gene: NA; clone size: NA
CDR3 protein: CSVSGQGDCYEQYF; CDR3 DNA: TGCAGCGTTTCCGGACAGGGGGATTGCTACGAGCAGTACTTC; V gene: TRBV29-1; J gene: TRBJ2-7; D gene: TRBD1; clone size: NA
CDR3 protein: CASGGTGRNQPQHF; CDR3 DNA: TGTGCCAGCGGGGGGACAGGGCGAAATCAGCCCCAGCATTTT; V gene: TRBV6-1; J gene: TRBJ1-5; D gene: TRBD1; clone size: NA
CDR3 protein: CASGRQDSYEQYF; CDR3 DNA: TGCGCCAGCGGTAGACAGGATTCCTACGAGCAGTACTTC; V gene: TRBV5-1; J gene: TRBJ2-7; D gene: NA; clone size: NA
CDR3 protein: CSARGMAGGGGNEQFF; CDR3 DNA: TGCAGTGCTAGAGGGATGGCGGGGGGCGGCGGCAATGAGCAGTTCTTC; V gene: TRBV20-1; J gene: TRBJ2-1; D gene: TRBD2; clone size: NA
CDR3 protein: CSVCRSSNTEAFF; CDR3 DNA: TGCAGCGTGTGTAGATCGTCGAACACTGAAGCTTTCTTT; V gene: TRBV29-1; J gene: TRBJ1-1; D gene: NA; clone size: once
CDR3 protein: CASSQDSQNPREQYF; CDR3 DNA: TGCGCCAGCAGCCAAGATTCGCAAAACCCTCGCGAGCAGTACTTC; V gene: TRBV4-1; J gene: TRBJ2-7; D gene: NA; clone size: NA
CDR3 protein: CASSLSRIAGVHEQYF; CDR3 DNA: TGTGCCAGCAGTTTATCGAGGATAGCGGGAGTCCACGAGCAGTACTTC; V gene: TRBV27; J gene: TRBJ2-7; D gene: TRBD2; clone size: NA
CDR3 protein: CSAKIRPRASYNEQFF; CDR3 DNA: TGCAGTGCTAAAATTAGGCCCAGGGCCTCTTACAATGAGCAGTTCTTC; V gene: TRBV20-1; J gene: TRBJ2-1; D gene: NA; clone size: NA
CDR3 protein: CASSHGGWAYEQYF; CDR3 DNA: TGTGCCAGCAGCCATGGAGGGTGGGCCTACGAGCAGTACTTC; V gene: TRBV14; J gene: TRBJ2-7; D gene: NA; clone size: NA
CDR3 protein: CSVEDQVEQYF; CDR3 DNA: TGCAGCGTTGAAGATCAGGTCGAGCAGTACTTC; V gene: TRBV29-1; J gene: TRBJ2-7; D gene: NA; clone size: NA
CDR3 protein: CASSQAVPSGGPISYNEQYF; CDR3 DNA: TGTGCCAGCAGCCAAGCGGTCCCTAGCGGGGGTCCCATCTCCTACAATGAGCAGTACTTC; V gene: TRBV4-2; J gene: TRBJ2-7; D gene: TRBD2; clone size: NA
CDR3 protein: CSARASLGNIQYF; CDR3 DNA: TGCAGTGCCAGGGCCAGCTTAGGGAACATTCAGTACTTC; V gene: TRBV20-1; J gene: TRBJ2-4; D gene: NA; clone size: NA
CDR3 protein: CASSLWTGNYEQYF; CDR3 DNA: TGTGCCAGCAGCCTTTGGACAGGGAACTACGAGCAGTACTTC; V gene: TRBV5-5; J gene: TRBJ2-7; D gene: TRBD1; clone size: NA
CDR3 protein: CSGSTSGFTDTQYF; CDR3 DNA: TGCAGCGGCTCGACTAGCGGATTCACAGATACGCAGTATTTT; V gene: TRBV29-1; J gene: TRBJ2-3; D gene: TRBD2; clone size: few
CDR3 protein: CASSQVGGSNQPQHF; CDR3 DNA: TGCGCCAGCAGCCAAGTCGGGGGGTCCAATCAGCCCCAGCATTTT; V gene: TRBV4-1; J gene: TRBJ1-5; D gene: NA; clone size: many
CDR3 protein: CASSVVAGDGSPLHF; CDR3 DNA: TGTGCCAGCAGCGTAGTCGCAGGGGATGGTTCACCCCTCCACTTT; V gene: TRBV9; J gene: TRBJ1-6; D gene: NA; clone size: NA
CDR3 protein: CSVIRAGTTDTQYF; CDR3 DNA: TGCAGCGTAATCCGAGCGGGGACGACAGATACGCAGTATTTT; V gene: TRBV29-1; J gene: TRBJ2-3; D gene: TRBD2; clone size: NA
CDR3 protein: CASSLGGRGESQFF; CDR3 DNA: TGTGCCAGCAGTTTGGGGGGGAGGGGCGAGTCCCAGTTCTTC; V gene: TRBV12-3/TRBV12-4; J gene: TRBJ2-1; D gene: TRBD2; clone size: once
CDR3 protein: CSARGEGRTTYEQYF; CDR3 DNA: TGCAGTGCGCGAGGAGAGGGGAGGACCACTTACGAGCAGTACTTC; V gene: TRBV20-1; J gene: TRBJ2-7; D gene: NA; clone size: NA
CDR3 protein: CSFWTGASNNEQFF; CDR3 DNA: TGCAGCTTTTGGACAGGGGCAAGTAACAATGAGCAGTTCTTC; V gene: TRBV29-1; J gene: TRBJ2-1; D gene: TRBD1; clone size: NA
CDR3 protein: CASSVGGNEQFF; CDR3 DNA: TGCGCCAGCAGCGTCGGGGGCAATGAGCAGTTCTTC; V gene: TRBV5-1; J gene: TRBJ2-1; D gene: NA; clone size: few
CDR3 protein: CASSPGSTGANVLTF; CDR3 DNA: TGCGCCAGCAGCCCCGGTTCAACTGGGGCCAACGTCCTGACTTTC; V gene: TRBV5-1; J gene: TRBJ2-6; D gene: NA; clone size: once
CDR3 protein: CASSRLAGFNEQFF; CDR3 DNA: TGCGCCAGCAGCCGACTAGCGGGATTTAATGAGCAGTTCTTC; V gene: TRBV5-1; J gene: TRBJ2-1; D gene: TRBD2; clone size: NA
CDR3 protein: CASSLAQGDGYTF; CDR3 DNA: TGCGCCAGCAGCTTGGCTCAGGGAGATGGCTACACCTTC; V gene: TRBV5-1; J gene: TRBJ1-2; D gene: NA; clone size: few
CDR3 protein: CASSEKTVGSTYNEQFF; CDR3 DNA: TGTGCCAGCAGTGAAAAAACGGTGGGGAGTACCTACAATGAGCAGTTCTTC; V gene: TRBV6-1; J gene: TRBJ2-1; D gene: NA; clone size: NA
CDR3 protein: CASSLGIRQGGTDTQYF; CDR3 DNA: TGCGCCAGCAGCTTGGGTATTAGGCAGGGTGGCACAGATACGCAGTATTTT; V gene: TRBV5-1; J gene: TRBJ2-3; D gene: NA; clone size: NA
CDR3 protein: CASAREGTGNTEAFF; CDR3 DNA: TGTGCCAGCGCAAGGGAGGGGACAGGGAACACTGAAGCTTTCTTT; V gene: TRBV6-1; J gene: TRBJ1-1; D gene: TRBD1; clone size: few
CDR3 protein: CASSLAARASGANVLTF; CDR3 DNA: TGTGCCAGCAGCTTAGCCGCACGGGCCTCTGGGGCCAACGTCCTGACTTTC; V gene: TRBV11-2; J gene: TRBJ2-6; D gene: NA; clone size: NA
CDR3 protein: CSGRGQTYNEQFF; CDR3 DNA: TGCAGCGGAAGGGGACAGACCTACAATGAGCAGTTCTTC; V gene: TRBV29-1; J gene: TRBJ2-1; D gene: TRBD1; clone size: NA
CDR3 protein: CAISEGLAANEQFF; CDR3 DNA: TGTGCCATCAGTGAGGGACTAGCGGCAAATGAGCAGTTCTTC; V gene: TRBV10-3; J gene: TRBJ2-1; D gene: TRBD2; clone size: once
CDR3 protein: CSVEGGPRVEQFF; CDR3 DNA: TGCAGCGTTGAGGGGGGCCCTAGGGTTGAGCAGTTCTTC; V gene: TRBV29-1; J gene: TRBJ2-1; D gene: NA; clone size: few
CDR3 protein: CASSQDSRNYGYTF; CDR3 DNA: TGTGCCAGCAGTCAGGACAGCCGGAACTATGGCTACACCTTC; V gene: TRBV6-1; J gene: TRBJ1-2; D gene: NA; clone size: NA
CDR3 protein: CASSPGVPMNTEAFF; CDR3 DNA: TGCGCCAGCAGCCCAGGGGTGCCTATGAACACTGAAGCTTTCTTT; V gene: TRBV4-1; J gene: TRBJ1-1; D gene: NA; clone size: NA
CDR3 protein: CASSSTTGSQQFF; CDR3 DNA: TGTGCCAGCAGCTCAACTACAGGGAGTCAGCAGTTCTTC; V gene: TRBV5-6; J gene: TRBJ2-1; D gene: NA; clone size: NA
CDR3 protein: CASSASRGNLLWSGANVLTF; CDR3 DNA: TGTGCTAGCAGCGCCTCGCGGGGGAACCTCCTTTGGTCTGGGGCCAACGTCCTGACTTTC; V gene: TRBV7-7; J gene: TRBJ2-6; D gene: TRBD2; clone size: NA
CDR3 protein: CASSFDRTPLHF; CDR3 DNA: TGTGCCAGCAGTTTTGATCGGACACCCCTCCACTTT; V gene: TRBV12-3/TRBV12-4; J gene: TRBJ1-6; D gene: NA; clone size: few
CDR3 protein: CATHVRRGNTNEQFF; CDR3 DNA: TGTGCCACTCACGTTAGGCGGGGTAATACCAATGAGCAGTTCTTC; V gene: TRBV10-3; J gene: TRBJ2-1; D gene: NA; clone size: few
CDR3 protein: CASSSRTDVTYEQYF; CDR3 DNA: TGCGCCAGCAGCTCCCGGACAGACGTAACCTACGAGCAGTACTTC; V gene: TRBV5-1; J gene: TRBJ2-7; D gene: NA; clone size: NA
CDR3 protein: CASRDTGELFF; CDR3 DNA: TGTGCCTCCCGAGACACCGGGGAGCTGTTTTTT; V gene: TRBV10-3; J gene: TRBJ2-2; D gene: NA; clone size: NA
CDR3 protein: CASSLRGREQETQYF; CDR3 DNA: TGTGCCAGCAGCCTCAGAGGCAGGGAGCAAGAGACCCAGTACTTC; V gene: TRBV7-9; J gene: TRBJ2-5; D gene: NA; clone size: few
CDR3 protein: CSARDLGGSLDTQYF; CDR3 DNA: TGCAGTGCTAGAGATTTGGGGGGTTCCTTAGATACGCAGTATTTT; V gene: TRBV20-1; J gene: TRBJ2-3; D gene: NA; clone size: NA